This TCR beta chain was profiled in a study of cytomegalovirus exposure and HLA in healthy donors. Across the study: Early released data had around 89 million unique TCRs, all coming from HLA-typed donors.

The PCR employed 60 Vbeta primers together with 13 Jbeta primers. This table comes from immunoSEQ multiplex PCR, and its TCRdb copy is limited to in-frame clones, with some not included. Among fewer than 250,000 clones listed, roughly 77% were seen once. A remark on this clone: Its antigen is undetermined. This sample includes further DNA sequences coding for the same CDR3.

CDR1 is SGHDT, CDR2 YYEEEE, per germline. The CDR3 contains 12 residues. The germline V and J ends were trimmed by 1 base and 5 bases, with 4 bases remaining between them. Study-wide results and caveats: One variant, a missense change in DCLRE1C, was linked in a later analysis to TCR beta V- and J-gene trimming.

What was sequenced was PBMCs. The source of this sequence is a woman between 45 and 60 years old in good health and CMV-seronegative. The chain employs TRBV5-6 and TRBJ2-1, with no clear D. The CDR3: CASSLSDNEQFF. CDR3 nucleotides: TGTGCCAGCAGCTTGTCAGACAATGAGCAGTTCTTC. The variable domain in full, with the rest retrieved from reference TRBV5-6 and TRBJ2-1, is DAGVTQSPTHLIKTRGQQVTLRCSPKSGHDTVSWYQQALGQGPQFIFQYYEEEERQRGNFPDRFSGHQFPNYSSELNVNALLLGDSALYLCASSLSDNEQFFGPGTRLTVL.